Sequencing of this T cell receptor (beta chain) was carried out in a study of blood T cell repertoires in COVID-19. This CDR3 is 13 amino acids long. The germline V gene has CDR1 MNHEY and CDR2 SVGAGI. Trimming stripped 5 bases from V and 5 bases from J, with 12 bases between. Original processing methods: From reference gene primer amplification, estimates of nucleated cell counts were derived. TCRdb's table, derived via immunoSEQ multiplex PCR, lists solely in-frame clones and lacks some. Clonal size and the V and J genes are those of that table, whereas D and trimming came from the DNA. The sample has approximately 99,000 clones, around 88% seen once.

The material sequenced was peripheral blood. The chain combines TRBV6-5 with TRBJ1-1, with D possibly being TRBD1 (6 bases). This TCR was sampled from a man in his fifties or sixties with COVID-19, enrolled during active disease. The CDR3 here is CASSNQGRTEAFF. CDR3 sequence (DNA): TGTGCCAGCAGTAACCAGGGGCGGACTGAAGCTTTCTTT.